A selection of T cell receptor beta chains follows, all from one sample in a study of cytomegalovirus exposure and HLA in healthy donors. TCRdb keeps only in-frame clones here, not all; method: immunoSEQ multiplex PCR. The sample yields roughly 65,000 clones, about 94% seen once. The sequencing sample was made of PBMCs. The source is a man younger than 35 in good health and CMV-seropositive. CDR3s include the opening cysteine and the closing phenylalanine or tryptophan. The D gene is left open where the match is weak.

TRBJ1-1,NA,TRBV5-8,CASLREFGAFF
TRBJ1-5,NA,TRBV19,CASSITGGDNQPQHF
TRBJ2-1,TRBD1,TRBV5-1,CASRQDRVSYNEQFF
TRBJ2-5,TRBD2,TRBV7-8,CASSLALKRGGQGRETQYF
TRBJ1-5,TRBD1,TRBV7-8,CASSLGTGVQPQHF
TRBJ1-5,NA,TRBV19,CASSIEEVNQPQHF
TRBJ2-5,TRBD1,TRBV7-7,CASSPGQEVWETQYF
TRBJ2-1,NA,TRBV5-1,CASRGELAKNEQFF
TRBJ2-2,TRBD2,TRBV28,CASERGNTGELFF
TRBJ2-7,NA,TRBV28,CASSLSLVGGRSYEQYF
TRBJ2-7,TRBD2,TRBV6-1,CASSPLAGDSGEQYF
TRBJ1-6,TRBD1,TRBV27,CASSYSGTGPTYNSPLHF
TRBJ2-5,TRBD2,TRBV11-2,CASSFSDERLGTRNETQYF
TRBJ1-1,TRBD1,TRBV29-1,CSVEEGQVLITEAFF
TRBJ1-1,NA,TRBV29-1,CSVDPGDLPTEVPMNTEAFF
TRBJ2-5,NA,TRBV7-9,CASSLSQGFETQYF
TRBJ1-3,NA,TRBV2,CASMRVLSGNTIYF
TRBJ2-1,TRBD2,TRBV28,CASSWGTSGYNEQFF
TRBJ2-7,NA,TRBV10-3,CAISERGLSYEQYF
TRBJ2-6,NA,TRBV18,CASSPTGPYTYSGANVLTF
TRBJ1-2,NA,TRBV20-1,CTEGNSYTF
TRBJ2-5,TRBD1,TRBV30,CACPGTGNQETQYF
TRBJ2-7,NA,TRBV19,CASSIVLSRTSSYEQYF
TRBJ1-2,TRBD1,TRBV13,CASSLGDRENYGYTF
TRBJ1-1,TRBD1,TRBV28,CASRNTQGVNTEAFF
TRBJ2-1,NA,TRBV28,CASSLWSGDEQFF
TRBJ2-1,NA,TRBV4-3,CASSQDLGGAAYNEQFF
TRBJ1-2,TRBD1,TRBV28,CASSPLSGTGVLLDGYTF
TRBJ2-3,NA,TRBV19,CASSVAGTDTQYF
TRBJ1-1,TRBD1,TRBV7-9,CASSYRGGQGSEAFF
TRBJ2-6,NA,TRBV2,CATSGEPGANVLTF
TRBJ2-5,TRBD1,TRBV7-6,CASSVFGQGYETQYF
TRBJ1-1,TRBD1,TRBV11-2,CASSSGQENTEAFF
TRBJ1-5,TRBD1,TRBV2,CASRGQADQPQHF
TRBJ2-2,NA,TRBV9,CASSLDSGAQGTGELFF
TRBJ1-1,NA,TRBV5-4,CASRPHRDTKAFF
TRBJ2-5,NA,TRBV19,CASSIPPGETQYF
TRBJ1-1,TRBD1,TRBV10-3,CAISGTANTEAFF